This T cell receptor beta chain was recovered during a study of T cell clones after liver transplantation. Only in-frame clones appear in the TCRdb table, and some are missing; sequencing was by immunoSEQ multiplex PCR. The table includes under 55,000 clones, about 86% detected once. Trimming took 3 bases from V and 4 from J, leaving 9 bases between them. Germline CDR1 is MDHEN and CDR2 is SYDVKM. CDR3 size: 13 residues. The source of this sequence is a human patient who received a liver transplant. Some T cells may be transferred from the graft donor. The starting material was CD4+ T cells from blood, obtained 24 months after liver transplant. This chain joins TRBV28 and TRBJ1-1, with no clear D. DNA for the CDR3: TGTGCCAGCAGTTTGGAGGGTTCCACTGAAGCTTTCTTT. Protein product: CASSLEGSTEAFF. Full variable domain (remainder filled in from reference TRBV28 and TRBJ1-1): DVKVTQSSRYLVKRTGEKVFLECVQDMDHENMFWYRQDPGLGLRLIYFSYDVKMKEKGDIPEGYSVSREKKERFSLILESASTNQTSMYLCASSLEGSTEAFFGQGTRLTVV.